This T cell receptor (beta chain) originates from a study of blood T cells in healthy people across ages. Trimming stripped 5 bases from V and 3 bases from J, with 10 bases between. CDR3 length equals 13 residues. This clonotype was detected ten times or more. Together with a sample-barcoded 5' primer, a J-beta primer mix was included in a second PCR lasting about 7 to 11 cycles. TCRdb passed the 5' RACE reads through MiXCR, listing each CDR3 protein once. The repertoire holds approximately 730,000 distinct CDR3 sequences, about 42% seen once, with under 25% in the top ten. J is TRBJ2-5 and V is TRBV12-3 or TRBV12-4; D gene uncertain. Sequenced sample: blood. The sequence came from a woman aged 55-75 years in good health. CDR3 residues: CASSPAEEETQYF. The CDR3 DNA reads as TGTGCCAGCAGTCCGGCGGAAGAAGAGACCCAGTACTTC.